What follows are 21 T cell receptor beta chains derived from one specimen sequenced in a study of T cells after yellow fever vaccination. TCRdb passed the 5' RACE reads through MiXCR, listing each CDR3 protein once. Among over 200,000 distinct CDR3 sequences listed, over 6.5% were seen once. This sample comprised CD4+ T cells sorted from PBMCs, obtained on the day of the yellow fever booster vaccination. The receptors come from a man between 25 and 39 years old who received the YFV17D yellow fever vaccine.

The gene calls are TRBV19 and TRBJ2-7; TRBD1 matches at 9 bases. The CDR3 contains 14 residues. CDR1 and CDR2 from the germline V gene are LNHDA and SQIVND (reference sequence). V shed 5 bases and J 4 bases; nucleotides not matched to a gene: 6. CDR3 in DNA: TGTGCCAGTAGTTTACAGGGGGCTTTATACGAGCAGTACTTC. Amino acid sequence: CASSLQGALYEQYF.

This clonotype was seen a handful of times. This chain connects TRBV7-9 to TRBJ2-5; 7 positions agree with TRBD1. The CDR3 consists of 14 residues. Trimming took 5 bases from V and 3 from J; bases not matched to a gene: 6. Germline V gene sequence: CDR1 SEHNR, CDR2 FQNEAQ (reference sequence). DNA of the CDR3: TGTGCCAGCAGCCGTTCCGGGACAGAAGAGACCCAGTACTTC. This translates into CASSRSGTEETQYF. Using reference TRBV7-9 and TRBJ2-5 for the parts outside the CDR3, the full variable domain is DTGVSQNPRHKITKRGQNVTFRCDPISEHNRLYWYRQTLGQGPEFLTYFQNEAQLEKSRLLSDRFSAERPKGSFSTLEIQRTEQGDSAMYLCASSRSGTEETQYFGPGTRLLVL.

CDR3 loop: CSVDDRDGTYEQYF. The CDR3 DNA reads TGCAGCGTGGACGACAGGGACGGGACCTACGAGCAGTACTTC. The genes are TRBV29-1 and TRBJ2-7; 7 bases align to TRBD1. V lost 6 bases and J lost 2; bases outside the gene matches: 10. Germline assignment: CDR1 SQVTM and CDR2 ANQGSEA. The CDR3 is 14 residues long.

In this sample, this clonotype turned up many times. The chain links TRBV20-1 to TRBJ2-2; D is tentatively TRBD1 or TRBD2 (5 bases each). Germline lookup yields CDR1 DFQATT and CDR2 SNEGSKA (reference sequence). Trimming cost V 6 bases and J 1 base, with 9 bases left between them. This CDR3 has 13 amino acids. The CDR3 reads CSARGRNTGELFF. The CDR3 DNA is TGCAGTGCCCGGGGCAGGAACACCGGGGAGCTGTTTTTT.

This clonotype was found many times. The CDR3 sequence: CAIRGTTGDTQYF. The CDR3 coding sequence is TGTGCCATCAGGGGAACCACAGGGGATACGCAGTATTTT. The chain joins TRBV10-3 to TRBJ2-3, with D possibly TRBD1 on 6 matching bases. Trimming cost V 6 bases and J 6 bases, with 13 bases left between them. The CDR3 length is 13 residues. Germline CDR1 is ENHRY and CDR2 is SYGVKD.

J is TRBJ2-3 and V is TRBV27, with a tentative D call TRBD1 (5 bases). Germline CDR1 reads MNHEY; CDR2 reads SMNVEV (reference sequence). This CDR3 contains 13 residues. V dropped 4 bases and J dropped 7 bases, with 12 bases sitting between them. The chain's CDR3 is CASSSAAGNTQYF. The CDR3 nucleotides are TGTGCCAGCAGTTCGGCCGCAGGGAATACGCAGTATTTT.

This clonotype was seen more than once but under ten times. The genes are TRBV28 and TRBJ2-2; 8 nucleotides agree with TRBD2. The ends lost 3 bases at V and 6 bases at J; junction bases unmatched: 3. This CDR3 contains 14 residues. The germline V gene has CDR1 MDHEN and CDR2 SYDVKM. The CDR3 DNA sequence: TGTGCCAGCAGTTTGGGCGGGAGGCCCGGGGAGCTGTTTTTT. Translated: CASSLGGRPGELFF.

V is TRBV12-3 or TRBV12-4 and J is TRBJ2-1, with 7 bases fitting TRBD2. This CDR3 region has 14 residues. The V and J ends lost 3 bases and 9 bases, in that order; junction bases with no gene match: 8. The CDR3 protein is CASSFMAGEGEQFF. CDR3 nucleotide sequence: TGTGCCAGCAGTTTCATGGCGGGAGAGGGTGAGCAGTTCTTC.

This clonotype was detected a few times. The chain couples TRBV6-1 to TRBJ2-3, with D possibly matching TRBD2 (7 bases). The CDR3 has 14 amino acids. Trimming stripped 8 bases from V and 4 bases from J, with 16 bases between. Germline V lookup: CDR1 MNHNS, CDR2 SASEGT. The CDR3 reads CASGRGSGADTQYF. The CDR3 coding sequence is TGTGCCAGCGGCAGGGGCAGCGGGGCAGATACGCAGTATTTT.

The CDR3 protein is CASSLAGTSGTGADTQYF. The CDR3 DNA follows: TGTGCCAGCAGCTTAGCGGGTACTAGCGGGACGGGAGCAGATACGCAGTATTTT. The rearrangement joins TRBV7-2 to TRBJ2-3, with TRBD2 matching 10 bases. The germline gives CDR1 SGHTA, CDR2 FQGNSA. The length of the CDR3 is 18 residues. J gave up 4 bases and V 0 bases, and 10 bases lay outside the gene matches.

A few counts support this clonotype. This chain connects TRBV27 to TRBJ2-2, with D maybe TRBD2 (5 bases). Germline assignment: CDR1 MNHEY and CDR2 SMNVEV (reference sequence). The CDR3 is 15 residues long. V was cut by 6 bases and J by 3 bases, with 14 bases left in between. The CDR3 DNA sequence: TGTGCCAGCAGCACGGGGAGAAGGTACACCGGGGAGCTGTTTTTT. Amino acids: CASSTGRRYTGELFF.

The V and J genes are TRBV20-1 and TRBJ1-5, with no clear D. Germline V gene sequence: CDR1 DFQATT, CDR2 SNEGSKA (reference sequence). The CDR3 sequence is 15 residues long. V gave up 0 bases and J gave up 0 bases, with 9 bases separating them. The CDR3 DNA is TGCAGTGCTAGAGATCTCGGCAATAGCAATCAGCCCCAGCATTTT. Protein: CSARDLGNSNQPQHF.

The V call is TRBV20-1, the J call TRBJ2-7; no definite D call. Germline lookup yields CDR1 DFQATT and CDR2 SNEGSKA (reference sequence). This CDR3 contains 17 residues. V gave up 4 bases and J gave up 1 base, with 23 bases separating them. The CDR3 DNA reads TGCAGTGCTATGACAAGTCCATACGATCGTGAATCCTACGAGCAGTACTTC. Protein product: CSAMTSPYDRESYEQYF.

This clonotype was detected ten times or more. The chain combines TRBV6-2 or TRBV6-3 with TRBJ2-2; D gene unclear. CDR1 and CDR2 from the germline V gene are MNHEY and SVGEGT. The V and J ends lost 0 bases and 7 bases respectively, with 21 bases between them. The CDR3 is 18 amino acids. Here the CDR3 reads CASSYSISSRRGHGELFF. The CDR3 DNA reads TGTGCCAGCAGTTACTCGATCAGCAGCCGGAGAGGTCACGGGGAGCTGTTTTTT.

The chain couples TRBV11-2 to TRBJ2-2; 10 bases fit TRBD1. The V and J ends lost 2 bases and 4 bases, in that order; junction bases with no gene match: 13. The CDR3 totals 19 residues. Germline V gene sequence: CDR1 SGHAT, CDR2 FQNNGV. This chain's CDR3 is CASSLRISHGTGVTGELFF. The CDR3 DNA sequence: TGTGCCAGCAGCTTACGAATATCCCACGGGACAGGGGTCACCGGGGAGCTGTTTTTT.

This clonotype has ten or more counts. V and J are TRBV5-1 and TRBJ2-7; perhaps TRBD2 as D (5 bases). Germline assignment: CDR1 SGHRS and CDR2 YFSETQ. V was trimmed by 4 bases and J by 3 bases, leaving 11 bases between them. The CDR3 has 13 amino acids. The DNA for the CDR3 is TGCGCCAGCAGCAAGGACTTCGACTACGAGCAGTACTTC. It is translated as CASSKDFDYEQYF.

To note about this clonotype: A much larger clonotype is one base distant, so this may be a read error. V and J are TRBV5-5 and TRBJ2-2, with 13 nucleotides matching TRBD2. V was clipped by 6 bases and J by 2 bases; unmatched bases: 10. This CDR3 spans 18 amino acids. Looked up from germline, CDR1 is SGHKS and CDR2 is YYEKEE (reference sequence). CDR3 sequence reads: CASTSLAGGPGNTGELFF. The CDR3 DNA reads as TGTGCCAGCACTTCACTAGCGGGAGGGCCGGGAAACACCGGGGAGCTGTTTTTT.

This clonotype was counted a few times. In DNA, the CDR3 is TGTGCCAGCAGCCAGGCCCCACTAGCGAGCTCCTACAATGAGCAGTTCTTC. Its translation is CASSQAPLASSYNEQFF. V is TRBV7-2 and J is TRBJ2-1, with TRBD2 matching over 7 bases. V lost 5 bases to trimming and J lost 0 bases; unmatched junction nucleotides: 10. The CDR3 consists of 17 residues. Per the germline V gene, CDR1 is SGHTA and CDR2 is FQGNSA.

V gene TRBV2 combines with J gene TRBJ2-2, with a tentative D call TRBD2 (6 bases). The germline V gene has CDR1 SNHLY and CDR2 FYNNEI. CDR3 length: 14 residues. V was cut by 7 bases and J by 2 bases, with 11 bases left in between. This CDR3 reads CASKFSGNTGELFF. DNA for the CDR3: TGTGCCAGCAAGTTTAGCGGCAACACCGGGGAGCTGTTTTTT.

The rearrangement joins TRBV27 to TRBJ2-3, with TRBD2 matching over 10 bases. Germline V gives CDR1 MNHEY, CDR2 SMNVEV (reference sequence). The CDR3 totals 16 residues. The ends lost 6 bases at V and 4 bases at J; junction bases unmatched: 10. The CDR3 spells CASRGALAGFSDTQYF. The DNA of the CDR3 is TGTGCCAGCAGGGGCGCACTAGCGGGATTTTCAGATACGCAGTATTTT.

In this sample, this clonotype turned up many times. The genes are TRBV7-2 and TRBJ2-4; tentatively, D is TRBD1 (6 bases). Trimming stripped 11 bases from V and 8 bases from J, with 13 bases between. The CDR3 contains 11 residues. Germline CDR1 SGHTA, CDR2 FQGNSA. The CDR3: CAGRKGDIQYF. The DNA of the CDR3 is TGTGCCGGACGGAAGGGGGACATTCAGTACTTC.